This TCR beta chain was identified during a study of metastatic and nonmetastatic thyroid tumors. In the original processing: Built for papillary thyroid cancer, a distant-metastasis classifier drew on CDR3 differences across clinicopathological groups. TCRdb reassembled clones from the PCR reads with MiXCR. TCRdb, not the authors, supplied the V and J calls. The profile covers fewer than 40,000 clones, with 40% to 55% appearing a single time and around a quarter taken by the ten largest. The CDR3 is made up of 12 amino acids. Germline CDR1 is SGHDN and CDR2 is FVKESK. V was pared by 1 base and J by 8 bases, with 7 bases between. Every patient underwent thyroid surgery untreated.

The specimen sequenced was tumor tissue. This chain connects TRBV14 to TRBJ2-3, with D possibly called TRBD1 or TRBD2 (5 bases each). The origin of this receptor is a male donor with papillary thyroid cancer or a benign thyroid nodule (not recorded which). Some clones in this sample may be carry-over from other donors' samples. CDR3 coding DNA: TGTGCCAGCAGCCAAGGGGGGAGTACGCAGTATTTT. Translation gives CASSQGGSTQYF.